One and the same sample provided the 18 T cell receptor beta chains below, sequenced in a study of blood T cell repertoires in COVID-19. Assay: immunoSEQ multiplex PCR; the TCRdb copy retains only in-frame clones and omits some. Of about 25,000 clones in the sample, 70% to 90% were seen once. Sample: peripheral blood. The receptors originated from a man aged 65 to 79 with acute or convalescent COVID-19.

CDR3 DNA: TGTGCCAGCAGCTTATTACCGCGGGGGGAGACCCAGTACTTC. Protein: CASSLLPRGETQYF. The gene calls are TRBV7-2 and TRBJ2-5, with 7 bases fitting TRBD2. Germline CDR1 and CDR2: SGHTA and FQGNSA. This CDR3 region has 14 residues. V lost 2 bases, J lost 5 bases, and 5 bases stayed unmatched.

This chain connects TRBV29-1 to TRBJ2-5; 9 nucleotides agree with TRBD2. Germline V CDR1 and CDR2: SQVTM, ANQGSEA. This CDR3 contains 14 residues. Losses at the gene ends were 3 bases for V and 4 bases for J; bases not matched to a gene: 6. CDR3 amino acids: CSVDSRGGRETQYF. As DNA, the CDR3 is TGCAGCGTTGACTCGCGGGGGGGCCGAGAGACCCAGTACTTC. Looking up the rest from reference TRBV29-1 and TRBJ2-5 gives the full variable domain: SAVISQKPSRDICQRGTSLTIQCQVDSQVTMMFWYRQQPGQSLTLIATANQGSEATYESGFVIDKFPISRPNLTFSTLTVSNMSPEDSSIYLCSVDSRGGRETQYFGPGTRLLVL.

CDR3 region: CASSLLAGPLLSSYNEQFF. The CDR3 region has the DNA TGTGCCAGCAGCTTACTAGCGGGTCCCCTGCTGAGCTCCTACAATGAGCAGTTCTTC. The chain recombines TRBV7-9 with TRBJ2-1; TRBD2 agrees at 8 bases. V lost 2 bases and J lost 0; bases outside the gene matches: 12. CDR3 length equals 19 residues. Germline V gene data show CDR1 as SEHNR and CDR2 as FQNEAQ (reference sequence). Supplemented by reference TRBV7-9 and TRBJ2-1, the full variable domain reads DTGVSQNPRHKITKRGQNVTFRCDPISEHNRLYWYRQTLGQGPEFLTYFQNEAQLEKSRLLSDRFSAERPKGSFSTLEIQRTEQGDSAMYLCASSLLAGPLLSSYNEQFFGPGTRLTVL.

The gene calls are TRBV3-1 (or the pseudogene TRBV3-2) and TRBJ1-2, with 8 bases lining up with TRBD1. This CDR3 comprises 15 residues. CDR1 is LGHDT, CDR2 YNNKEL, per germline (reference sequence). J was trimmed by 5 bases and V by 0 bases; bases with no gene match: 5. CDR3 amino acids: CASSQEDRASYGYTF. CDR3 coding DNA: TGTGCCAGCAGCCAAGAGGACAGGGCAAGTTATGGCTACACCTTC.

This clone appeared a few times. The rearrangement links TRBV28 to TRBJ1-6; TRBD1 agrees at 8 bases. Germline assignment: CDR1 MDHEN and CDR2 SYDVKM. The CDR3 is 15 amino acids. V was clipped by 2 bases and J by 7 bases; unmatched bases: 4. The CDR3 is CASSLPGQVNSPLHF. The CDR3 DNA is TGTGCCAGCAGTTTACCGGGACAGGTCAATTCACCCCTCCACTTT.

This chain uses TRBV2 with TRBJ2-3; 9 bases match TRBD2. V gave up 4 bases and J gave up 6 bases; unmatched junction bases: 8. The CDR3 sequence is 15 residues long. Germline lookup yields CDR1 SNHLY and CDR2 FYNNEI. CDR3 region: CASSALAGLRDTQYF. Written as DNA, the CDR3 is TGTGCCAGCAGTGCCCTAGCGGGATTGAGGGATACGCAGTATTTT.

The chain combines TRBV5-1 with TRBJ2-1, with 7 positions matching TRBD1. The length of the CDR3 is 15 residues. Germline V gives CDR1 SGHRS, CDR2 YFSETQ. J lost 10 bases, V lost 0 bases, and 10 bases had no gene match. CDR3 sequence: CASSLVSGGGYEQFF. The CDR3 coding sequence is TGCGCCAGCAGCTTGGTGTCAGGGGGTGGATACGAGCAGTTCTTC.

The chain is built from TRBV24-1 and TRBJ2-7, with 9 bases aligning to TRBD1. The CDR3 loop spans 14 amino acids. In germline, CDR1 is KGHDR, CDR2 SFDVKD. Trimming cost V 0 bases and J 7 bases; bases outside gene matches: 3. The CDR3 protein is CATSDLYRGREQYF. CDR3 DNA sequence: TGTGCCACCAGTGATTTGTACAGGGGGCGGGAGCAGTACTTC.

V is TRBV6-6 and J is TRBJ1-6, with 7 bases fitting TRBD1. Per germline, CDR1 MNHNY and CDR2 SVGAGI (reference sequence). The CDR3 loop spans 15 amino acids. With V trimmed by 4 bases and J by 5 bases, 5 bases remained unmatched. The CDR3 nucleotides read TGTGCCAGCAGTTTAGGACAGGAAGATAATTCACCCCTCCACTTT. Translated, it gives CASSLGQEDNSPLHF.

J is TRBJ2-1 and V is TRBV24-1; 8 positions match TRBD1. CDR3 length: 14 residues. V was pared by 3 bases and J by 8 bases, with 5 bases of the junction left unmatched. CDR1 is KGHDR, CDR2 SFDVKD, per germline. DNA of the CDR3: TGTGCCACCAGTGATCCGGACAGGGACGATGAGCAGTTCTTC. Encoded protein: CATSDPDRDDEQFF.

CDR3 in amino acids: CASTLAGTIGTEAFF. The CDR3 DNA follows: TGTGCCAGCACCCTCGCCGGGACTATAGGGACTGAAGCTTTCTTT. This rearrangement joins TRBV7-8 to TRBJ1-1; possible D gene TRBD1, 5 bases. CDR1 is SGHVS and CDR2 is FQNEAQ in the germline V gene. The CDR3 loop spans 15 amino acids. V lost 7 bases, J lost 5 bases, and 20 bases lay in between.

The chain combines TRBV6-5 with TRBJ2-7; TRBD1 aligns across 11 bases. CDR3 length: 14 residues. The V segment lost 6 bases and the J segment 2 bases; nucleotides outside the gene matches: 3. Germline V CDR1 and CDR2: MNHEY, SVGAGI. CDR3 in amino acids: CASRRTGGTYEQYF. CDR3 nucleotide sequence: TGTGCCAGCAGACGGACAGGGGGCACCTACGAGCAGTACTTC.

This chain joins TRBV28 and TRBJ2-7; 7 bases align to TRBD1. The V gene end was trimmed by 5 bases and the J gene end by 1 base; junction bases not matched to a gene: 8. Germline CDR1 is MDHEN and CDR2 is SYDVKM. The CDR3 is 15 residues long. For the CDR3, the DNA is TGTGCCAGCAGTCCCCCCGGGACAGCTTCCTACGAGCAGTACTTC. It codes for CASSPPGTASYEQYF.

The V and J genes are TRBV7-2 and TRBJ2-5, with TRBD2 as a possible D gene (6 bases). The CDR3 loop spans 15 amino acids. The germline gives CDR1 SGHTA, CDR2 FQGNSA. The V end was cut by 6 bases, the J end by 2 bases, with 16 bases between. The CDR3 here is CASSFTGRKQETQYF. CDR3 bases: TGTGCCAGCAGTTTTACCGGGAGAAAACAAGAGACCCAGTACTTC.

The gene calls are TRBV18 and TRBJ1-5; D remains unclear. The CDR3 is made up of 17 amino acids. V lost 3 bases and J lost 0, with 15 bases in between. Germline V gives CDR1 KGHSH, CDR2 LQKENI. CDR3 residues: CASSPVWPNYSNQPQHF. The CDR3 DNA sequence: TGTGCCAGCTCACCGGTTTGGCCGAATTATAGCAATCAGCCCCAGCATTTT.

The chain employs TRBV27 and TRBJ1-2; 9 bases agree with TRBD1. Germline CDR1 is MNHEY and CDR2 is SMNVEV (reference sequence). The CDR3 has 15 residues. The V segment lost 9 bases and the J segment 1 base; nucleotides outside the gene matches: 9. The CDR3 loop reads CARLQGASFNYGYTF. The CDR3, as DNA: TGTGCCAGACTACAGGGGGCCTCGTTTAACTATGGCTACACCTTC.

This clone was observed a handful of times. The gene calls are TRBV4-1 and TRBJ2-7, with TRBD1 identical over 8 bases. J lost 6 bases, V lost 4 bases, and 2 bases had no gene match. Per the germline V gene, CDR1 is MGHRA and CDR2 is YSYEKL. The length of the CDR3 is 12 residues. The CDR3 is CASSRTGSEQYF. The CDR3 coding sequence is TGCGCCAGCAGCCGGACAGGGTCCGAGCAGTACTTC.

The V call is TRBV28, the J call TRBJ1-1; D might be TRBD1 (6 bases). The CDR3 totals 13 residues. The ends were cut back, 6 bases at V and 4 bases at J, with 12 bases in the middle. The V gene's germline CDR1 is MDHEN and CDR2 SYDVKM. The CDR3 bases are TGTGCCAGCAGCAACAGGGTCGGCACTGAAGCTTTCTTT. Translation gives CASSNRVGTEAFF.